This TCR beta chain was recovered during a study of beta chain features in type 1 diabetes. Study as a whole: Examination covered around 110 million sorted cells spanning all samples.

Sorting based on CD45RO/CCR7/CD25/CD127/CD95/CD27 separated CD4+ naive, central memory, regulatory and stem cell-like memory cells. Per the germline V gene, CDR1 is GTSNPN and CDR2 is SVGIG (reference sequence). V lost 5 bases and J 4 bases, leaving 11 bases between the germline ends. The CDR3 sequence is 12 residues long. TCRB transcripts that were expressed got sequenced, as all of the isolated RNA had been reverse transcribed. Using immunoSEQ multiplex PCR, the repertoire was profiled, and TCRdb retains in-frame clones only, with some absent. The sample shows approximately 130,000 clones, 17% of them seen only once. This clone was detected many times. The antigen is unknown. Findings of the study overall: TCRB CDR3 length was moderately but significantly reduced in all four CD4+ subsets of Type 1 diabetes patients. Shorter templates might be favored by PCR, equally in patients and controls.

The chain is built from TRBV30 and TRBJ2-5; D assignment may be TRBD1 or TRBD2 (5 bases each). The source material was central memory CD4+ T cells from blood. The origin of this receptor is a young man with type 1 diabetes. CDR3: CAWGRGRETQYF. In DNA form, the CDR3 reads TGTGCCTGGGGCCGGGGACGAGAGACCCAGTACTTC.